These 16 T cell receptor beta chains share one sample of origin, sequenced in a study of PD-L1 blockade in urothelial cancer. Libraries were prepared by immunoSEQ multiplex PCR; TCRdb keeps only in-frame clonotypes and omits some of them. The repertoire holds tens of thousands of clones, with roughly 89% as singletons. The sample was PBMCs, taken around atezolizumab (anti-PD-L1) treatment. Receptor source: a man aged 55 to 70 with urothelial cancer.

The chain carries TRBV30 and TRBJ1-5, with TRBD1 identical over 8 bases. The V and J ends lost 3 bases and 7 bases, in that order; junction bases with no gene match: 5. This CDR3 spans 13 amino acids. CDR1 and CDR2 (germline): GTSNPN, SVGIG (reference sequence). This chain's CDR3 is CAWSAGGRQPQHF. The CDR3 region has the DNA TGTGCCTGGAGCGCAGGGGGCAGGCAGCCCCAGCATTTT.

This chain connects TRBV10-3 to TRBJ2-1, with 7 bases matching TRBD2. Germline V lookup: CDR1 ENHRY, CDR2 SYGVKD. Trimming took 10 bases from V and 2 from J; bases not matched to a gene: 8. The length of the CDR3 is 14 residues. CDR3 in DNA: TGTGCCACAGTACCGACTAGCACCTACAATGAGCAGTTCTTC. It translates to CATVPTSTYNEQFF.

The CDR3: CASSLSGGDYNEQFF. CDR3 DNA: TGTGCCAGCAGCCTTAGCGGGGGGGACTACAATGAGCAGTTCTTC. The genes are TRBV6-5 and TRBJ2-1, with 11 positions matching TRBD2. Trimming removed 6 bases from V and 3 bases from J; junction bases left unmatched: 4. Germline values: CDR1 MNHEY, CDR2 SVGAGI. CDR3 size: 15 residues.

The CDR3 nucleotides are TGTGCCAGCACCCTGACAGGGGGTTGGTCCGAGCAGTACTTC. It is translated as CASTLTGGWSEQYF. The chain joins TRBV5-6 to TRBJ2-7, with 9 bases fitting TRBD1. CDR3 length equals 14 residues. Germline lookup yields CDR1 SGHDT and CDR2 YYEEEE. Trimming at V came to 6 bases and at J to 6 bases, leaving 10 bases not matched to a gene.

Comment on this clone: Mismatch with germline at one junction end may stem from a read error. The chain couples TRBV28 to TRBJ1-2; unclear D gene. Germline CDR1 and CDR2: MDHEN and SYDVKM. The CDR3 has 13 residues. CDR3 in amino acids: CASTLGLYHGYIF. The DNA of the CDR3 is TGTGCCAGCACACTTGGACTCTACCATGGCTACATCTTC.

This chain uses TRBV5-1 with TRBJ2-7; 9 nucleotides line up with TRBD1. The CDR3 spans 15 residues. V was clipped by 5 bases and J by 4 bases; unmatched bases: 10. Germline V lookup: CDR1 SGHRS, CDR2 YFSETQ. In DNA form, the CDR3 reads TGCGCCAGCAGTTCGCCGGGGACAGGGTGGTACGAGCAGTACTTC. Its protein product is CASSSPGTGWYEQYF.

V gene TRBV4-2 combines with J gene TRBJ2-7; TRBD2 matches at 7 bases. This CDR3 has 18 residues. CDR1 is LGHNA, CDR2 YNFKEQ, per germline. The ends lost 0 bases at V and 0 bases at J; junction bases unmatched: 11. This chain's CDR3 is CASSQEGPGRGSSYEQYF. The CDR3 coding sequence is TGTGCCAGCAGCCAAGAGGGCCCGGGGCGGGGGAGCTCCTACGAGCAGTACTTC.

The chain links TRBV28 to TRBJ2-7, with 8 bases aligning to TRBD2. Germline-derived CDR1 and CDR2 are MDHEN and SYDVKM. The V gene end was trimmed by 3 bases and the J gene end by 4 bases; junction bases not matched to a gene: 14. The CDR3 sequence is 17 residues long. The CDR3: CASSFTGGLAGRYEQYF. The CDR3 region has the DNA TGTGCCAGCAGTTTCACCGGGGGGTTAGCGGGAAGGTACGAGCAGTACTTC.

The J gene is TRBJ2-7, the V gene TRBV19, with 9 bases lining up with TRBD2. Trimming cost V 5 bases and J 2 bases; bases outside gene matches: 10. The CDR3 sequence is 16 residues long. The germline V gene encodes CDR1 LNHDA and CDR2 SQIVND (reference sequence). The CDR3 spells CASSPSPAGGTYEQYF. The CDR3 region has the DNA TGTGCCAGTAGTCCCTCCCCAGCGGGGGGAACCTACGAGCAGTACTTC.

This clone was counted once. The V call is TRBV5-1, the J call TRBJ1-3; tentatively, D is TRBD1 (6 bases). With 4 bases removed from V and 4 bases from J, the gap between germline ends came to 15 bases. The germline V gene has CDR1 SGHRS and CDR2 YFSETQ. This CDR3 comprises 15 residues. This CDR3 reads CASSPEHGQGNTIYF. The CDR3, as DNA: TGCGCCAGCAGCCCGGAGCACGGACAGGGAAACACCATATATTTT. Supplemented by reference TRBV5-1 and TRBJ1-3, the full variable domain reads KAGVTQTPRYLIKTRGQQVTLSCSPISGHRSVSWYQQTPGQGLQFLFEYFSETQRNKGNFPGRFSGRQFSNSRSEMNVSTLELGDSALYLCASSPEHGQGNTIYFGEGSWLTVV.

V is TRBV9 and J is TRBJ2-5; D remains unclear. With 1 base removed from V and 0 bases from J, the gap between germline ends came to 4 bases. Germline V gene data show CDR1 as SGDLS and CDR2 as YYNGEE. The CDR3 has 13 residues. The CDR3 here is CASSVSYQETQYF. The DNA of the CDR3 is TGTGCCAGCAGCGTATCGTACCAAGAGACCCAGTACTTC.

The chain carries TRBV6-5 and TRBJ1-6; D is ambiguous. This CDR3 is 14 amino acids long. Germline V lookup: CDR1 MNHEY, CDR2 SVGAGI. V was shortened by 0 bases and J by 6 bases, with 6 bases between the two germline ends. The CDR3 loop reads CASSYSRINSPLHF. The CDR3 coding sequence is TGTGCCAGCAGTTACTCGAGGATTAATTCACCCCTCCACTTT.

The CDR3 loop is CASASGGGTDTQYF. CDR3 DNA sequence: TGTGCCAGCGCCAGCGGGGGAGGCACAGATACGCAGTATTTT. The rearrangement uses TRBV6-5 and TRBJ2-3; 8 bases map to TRBD2. This CDR3 contains 14 residues. The junction had 5 bases not matched to a gene; V was cut back by 8 bases and J by 1 base. Germline CDR1 and CDR2: MNHEY and SVGAGI.

This chain uses TRBV5-1 with TRBJ2-2; possible D gene TRBD1, 5 bases. V lost 0 bases, J lost 0 bases, and 6 bases lay in between. In germline, CDR1 is SGHRS, CDR2 YFSETQ. The CDR3 length is 15 residues. The CDR3 spells CASSLVRANTGELFF. In DNA, the CDR3 is TGCGCCAGCAGCTTGGTCAGGGCGAACACCGGGGAGCTGTTTTTT.

The chain is built from TRBV7-8 and TRBJ2-7; 9 positions match TRBD1. The junction had 5 bases not matched to a gene; V was cut back by 4 bases and J by 4 bases. CDR3 length: 14 amino acids. The germline V gene has CDR1 SGHVS and CDR2 FQNEAQ. In DNA form, the CDR3 reads TGTGCCAGCAGCTATCGGGACAGGGATTACGAGCAGTACTTC. Its protein product is CASSYRDRDYEQYF.

This chain links TRBV5-1 with TRBJ2-7; D uncertain. Trimming stripped 5 bases from V and 3 bases from J, with 18 bases between. The CDR3 loop spans 15 amino acids. Germline CDR1 SGHRS, CDR2 YFSETQ. The CDR3 reads CASRPLEGIRYEQYF. The CDR3 coding sequence is TGCGCCAGCAGACCCCTAGAAGGAATCCGCTACGAGCAGTACTTC.